The clone carrying this T cell receptor beta chain has a handful of counts. The antigen remains unidentified. The data stem from a study of regulatory T cells in long-lasting Graves disease. Study results and caveats: Newly diagnosed patients had higher TCR diversity than persistent Graves' patients did. Favored gene segments in persistent disease were TRBV28, TRBJ1-2 and TRBJ2-5.

TCRdb called the reads again in MiXCR, with one record for every CDR3 protein. Of over 550 distinct CDR3 sequences in the sample, more than 60% were seen once. PBMC-extracted RNA yielded the TCR library. Roughly 9.2 milliliters of peripheral blood were drawn into EDTA tubes. Trimming shortened V by 11 bases and J by 8 bases, and 19 bases separated the two germline ends. CDR1 is MNHNS, CDR2 SASEGT, per germline. The CDR3 is made up of 14 amino acids. The TCR comes from a woman in her 40s with Graves disease. V is TRBV6-1 and J is TRBJ1-6; D is unclear. This specimen consisted of peripheral blood mononuclear cells (PBMCs), obtained with antithyroid drug treatment, in newly diagnosed or persistent Graves disease (not recorded which). The CDR3 region has the DNA TGTGCCGCCAAGGAGTCCTTCAAAGATTCACCCCTCCACTTT. Translating it yields CAAKESFKDSPLHF.